The TCR beta chain under discussion was sequenced for a study of Tregs in tolerant kidney transplant recipients. Study details: Mixed chimerism was transient after nonmyeloablative marrow transplants from related graft donors.

V dropped 5 bases and J dropped 7; count of bases not matched to a gene: 2. Germline CDR1 and CDR2: SGHTA and FQGTGA. This CDR3 has 13 residues. Thawed PBMCs were FACS-sorted into unstimulated CD4+CD25+CD127- regulatory T cells, CD4+CD25- non-regulatory cells, CD4 and CD8 cells. Study results and limitations: No direct test of biological reproducibility was done here. Activated donor B cell expansion appeared to reveal the most relevant donor-specific TCRbeta repertoire.

Libraries were prepared by immunoSEQ multiplex PCR; TCRdb keeps only in-frame clonotypes and omits some of them. The sample comprises nearly 95,000 clones, 93% of which are singletons, and 0.46% rests with the top ten. A note on this clone: The antigen remains undetermined.

Sequencing was performed on CD4+ T cells from blood, taken before the transplant. The chain carries TRBV7-3 and TRBJ1-6, with 7 bases fitting TRBD1. The TCR comes from a human donor who received a combined kidney and bone marrow transplant. The CDR3 nucleotides are TGTGCCAGCAGCCAGGGGGGCAATTCACCCCTCCACTTT. Residues: CASSQGGNSPLHF. The full variable domain, rest sourced from reference TRBV7-3 and TRBJ1-6, is GAGVSQTPSNKVTEKGKYVELRCDPISGHTALYWYRQSLGQGPEFLIYFQGTGAADDSGLPNDRFFAVRPEGSVSTLKIQRTERGDSAVYLCASSQGGNSPLHFGNGTRLTVT.